This passage covers 27 T cell receptor beta chains from one sample sequenced in a study of OX40 agonist ivuxolimab in advanced cancers. TCRdb keeps only in-frame clones here, not all; method: immunoSEQ multiplex PCR. This sample has roughly 40,000 clones, with around 93% found just once. The sample was CD4+ or CD8+ T cells sorted from blood, taken in a trial of the OX40 agonist ivuxolimab. These receptor sequences come from an adult with an advanced solid tumor such as melanoma, head and neck, liver or kidney cancer.

This sequence joins TRBV30 and TRBJ2-7; no clear D. V was trimmed by 2 bases and J by 3 bases, leaving 8 bases between them. The germline gives CDR1 GTSNPN, CDR2 SVGIG (reference sequence). This CDR3 comprises 12 residues. The CDR3: CAWSTRGYEQYF. The CDR3 nucleotides read TGTGCCTGGAGTACCAGAGGCTACGAGCAGTACTTC.

This clone was recorded once. The CDR3 DNA reads as TGTGCCAGCAGCTTAGAGAGCGGGGAGCTGTTTTTT. Its protein product is CASSLESGELFF. This chain links TRBV13 with TRBJ2-2; no definite D call. The CDR3 contains 12 residues. CDR1 and CDR2 (germline): PRHDT, FYEKMQ (reference sequence). The V end lost 1 base, the J end lost 7 bases, and 4 bases lay between the germline ends.

This sequence joins TRBV5-1 and TRBJ1-1, with D tentatively TRBD1 (5 bases). This CDR3 is built from 12 residues. Looked up from germline, CDR1 is SGHRS and CDR2 is YFSETQ. V was clipped by 2 bases and J by 7 bases, with 9 bases between them. CDR3 nucleotide sequence: TGCGCCAGCAGCTTATCAGGGTTTGAAGCTTTCTTT. Protein sequence: CASSLSGFEAFF.

V usage is TRBV19 and J usage is TRBJ2-1; 10 bases map to TRBD2. The CDR3 is 17 amino acids. The germline V gene has CDR1 LNHDA and CDR2 SQIVND (reference sequence). Germline trimming cut 5 bases from V and 0 bases from J; bases unmatched to any gene: 7. The CDR3 here is CASSQTSGFSSYNEQFF. Written as DNA, the CDR3 is TGTGCCAGTAGTCAGACTAGCGGGTTTAGCTCCTACAATGAGCAGTTCTTC.

This chain connects TRBV28 to TRBJ2-1, with TRBD2 matching 8 bases. Germline V gene data show CDR1 as MDHEN and CDR2 as SYDVKM. This CDR3 is built from 20 residues. Trimming took 4 bases from V and 4 from J; bases not matched to a gene: 21. CDR3 bases: TGTGCCAGCAGTTCCACCTCGGAGGTACTACAAGCGGGGGCTTACAATGAGCAGTTCTTC. It yields the protein CASSSTSEVLQAGAYNEQFF.

This rearrangement joins TRBV6-1 to TRBJ1-6; the match to TRBD1 covers 10 bases. Germline CDR1 MNHNS, CDR2 SASEGT. V gave up 7 bases and J gave up 7 bases; unmatched junction bases: 7. This CDR3 is built from 15 residues. Written as DNA, the CDR3 is TGTGCCAGCAATCCGGACAGGGGGTGGAATTCACCCCTCCACTTT. This gives the protein CASNPDRGWNSPLHF.

The genes are TRBV15 and TRBJ2-3, with a tentative D call TRBD1 (5 bases). Trimming removed 0 bases from V and 3 bases from J, with 10 bases in between. Germline values: CDR1 LNHNV, CDR2 YYDKDF (reference sequence). This CDR3 has 15 residues. In nucleotides, the CDR3 is TGTGCCACCAGCAGAGAAGGGGTGTTGACAGATACGCAGTATTTT. This encodes CATSREGVLTDTQYF.

Here the CDR3 DNA reads TGTGCCAGTAATGGACTAGCGGTTGTAGAGACCCAGTACTTC. Encoded protein: CASNGLAVVETQYF. The V and J genes are TRBV2 and TRBJ2-5; the match to TRBD2 covers 10 bases. The CDR3 loop spans 14 amino acids. The V segment lost 9 bases and the J segment 4 bases; nucleotides outside the gene matches: 8. The germline gives CDR1 SNHLY, CDR2 FYNNEI.

This chain links TRBV9 with TRBJ2-2; 12 bases match TRBD1. Germline V gene lookup returns CDR1 SGDLS and CDR2 YYNGEE. V was clipped by 4 bases and J by 6 bases; unmatched bases: 10. The CDR3 is 17 residues long. This CDR3 reads CASSTHRDRGHAGELFF. The CDR3 DNA follows: TGTGCCAGCAGCACACACCGGGACAGGGGGCACGCCGGGGAGCTGTTTTTT.

The chain couples TRBV25-1 to TRBJ1-1, with D uncertain. Deletions cut 7 bases from V and 7 bases from J, with 10 bases between. From germline, CDR1 is MGHDK and CDR2 SYGVNS. The CDR3 spans 11 residues. The CDR3 nucleotides read TGTGCCAGCAAGCGCGGTTATGAAGCTTTCTTT. This sequence encodes CASKRGYEAFF.

This chain joins TRBV9 and TRBJ1-5; D not certain. V was clipped by 0 bases and J by 0 bases, with 10 bases between them. The CDR3 contains 16 residues. CDR1 is SGDLS and CDR2 is YYNGEE in the germline V gene. The CDR3 DNA sequence: TGTGCCAGCAGCGTAGGAGGCGGGAGTAGCAATCAGCCCCAGCATTTT. Protein: CASSVGGGSSNQPQHF.

V and J are TRBV30 and TRBJ2-7; D not certain. Trimming shortened V by 0 bases and J by 0 bases, and 15 bases separated the two germline ends. From germline, CDR1 is GTSNPN and CDR2 SVGIG (reference sequence). CDR3 length: 16 residues. The CDR3 bases are TGTGCCTGGAGTGTGCGTCACGCGATAAGCTCCTACGAGCAGTACTTC. The encoded protein is CAWSVRHAISSYEQYF.

The genes are TRBV7-8 and TRBJ2-1, with D perhaps being TRBD1 or TRBD2 (5 bases each). The germline V gene has CDR1 SGHVS and CDR2 FQNEAQ. V shed 7 bases and J shed 9 bases, with 22 bases lying between them. The CDR3 runs 15 residues. CDR3 amino acids: CASTPGAGAVGEQFF. CDR3 nucleotides: TGTGCCAGCACCCCCGGGGCAGGCGCTGTCGGTGAGCAGTTCTTC. Full variable domain (remainder filled in from reference TRBV7-8 and TRBJ2-1): GAGVSQSPRYKVAKRGQDVALRCDPISGHVSLFWYQQALGQGPEFLTYFQNEAQLDKSGLPSDRFFAERPEGSVSTLKIQRTQQEDSAVYLCASTPGAGAVGEQFFGPGTRLTVL.

The V and J genes are TRBV7-9 and TRBJ1-4, with TRBD1 matching over 7 bases. Germline assignment: CDR1 SEHNR and CDR2 FQNEAQ (reference sequence). Trimming took 5 bases from V and 1 from J; bases not matched to a gene: 7. The CDR3 contains 16 residues. CDR3 in amino acids: CASSNTGVETNEKLFF. CDR3 nucleotides: TGTGCCAGCAGCAATACAGGGGTTGAAACTAATGAAAAACTGTTTTTT.

V and J are TRBV7-2 and TRBJ1-2; TRBD1 matches 7 bases. J lost 4 bases, V lost 2 bases, and 13 bases had no gene match. Germline V gene data show CDR1 as SGHTA and CDR2 as FQGNSA. The CDR3 covers 17 residues. The CDR3 loop is CASSLNFGQVLGYGYTF. In DNA form, the CDR3 reads TGTGCCAGCAGCTTAAACTTCGGACAGGTTTTGGGCTATGGCTACACCTTC.

V usage is TRBV29-1 and J usage is TRBJ2-5; D gene unclear. Germline assignment: CDR1 SQVTM and CDR2 ANQGSEA. The length of the CDR3 is 10 residues. Trimming took off 7 bases at V and 5 bases at J, with 8 bases between the two ends. The CDR3 loop is CSAESETQYF. The CDR3, as DNA: TGCAGCGCCGAGTCCGAGACCCAGTACTTC.

The rearrangement joins TRBV19 to TRBJ2-1; 10 nucleotides line up with TRBD2. Germline V lookup: CDR1 LNHDA, CDR2 SQIVND (reference sequence). The CDR3 sequence is 14 residues long. V was clipped by 5 bases and J by 9 bases; unmatched bases: 7. The CDR3 nucleotides read TGTGCCAGTAGTCCCCTAGCGGGAGAGGGTGAGCAGTTCTTC. This translates into CASSPLAGEGEQFF.

This chain links TRBV19 with TRBJ2-5; D may be TRBD1 or TRBD2 (6 bases each). Trimming left V 4 bases short and J 5 bases short, with 29 bases between. Germline CDR1 LNHDA, CDR2 SQIVND (reference sequence). CDR3 length equals 19 residues. The CDR3 nucleotides are TGTGCCAGTAGTAACCCTTCCCGGGGCAGAAAGGGGGGCGGGGAGACCCAGTACTTC. The encoded protein is CASSNPSRGRKGGGETQYF.

This clone was detected once. The chain carries TRBV21-1 and TRBJ2-1; TRBD2, as called in the table, went unchecked against the DNA. TRBV21-1 is shown as a pseudogene. The CDR3 extends over 16 amino acids. The CDR3 coding sequence is TGTGCCAGCAGCCCTCCTAGCGGGAGCTCCTACAATGAGCAGTTCTTC. Translated, it gives CASSPPSGSSYNEQFF.

The chain couples TRBV28 to TRBJ1-6, with 8 bases fitting TRBD1. The CDR3 covers 13 residues. The germline V gene has CDR1 MDHEN and CDR2 SYDVKM. The trim removed 5 bases at V and 7 bases at J, leaving 1 base unmatched. The DNA for the CDR3 is TGTGCCAGCAGTCGGACAGGGAATTCACCCCTCCACTTT. This sequence encodes CASSRTGNSPLHF.

The rearrangement joins TRBV27 to TRBJ2-2; D may be TRBD1 (5 bases). CDR1 is MNHEY, CDR2 SMNVEV, per germline (reference sequence). The CDR3 is 17 amino acids. Trimming took off 3 bases at V and 6 bases at J, with 20 bases between the two ends. The CDR3 is CASSFLPRAGRSGELFF. The CDR3 nucleotides are TGTGCCAGCAGTTTCCTGCCACGGGCAGGGCGGTCCGGGGAGCTGTTTTTT.

The J gene is TRBJ2-5, the V gene TRBV28, with a possible D match to TRBD2 (6 bases). The germline V gene has CDR1 MDHEN and CDR2 SYDVKM. The CDR3 sequence is 13 residues long. V lost 5 bases to trimming and J lost 5 bases, with 12 bases between them. The CDR3 DNA sequence: TGTGCCAGCAGTCCCCCTCGGGGGGAGACCCAGTACTTC. The encoded protein is CASSPPRGETQYF.

The gene calls are TRBV28 and TRBJ1-1; unclear D gene. Germline V lookup: CDR1 MDHEN, CDR2 SYDVKM. Deletions cut 3 bases from V and 10 bases from J, with 18 bases between. CDR3 size: 14 residues. Here the CDR3 DNA reads TGTGCCAGCAGTTTCTCAGAGAGTGTTTGGGGAGCTTTCTTT. This gives the protein CASSFSESVWGAFF.

The chain couples TRBV19 to TRBJ2-1, with D hard to call. Germline V gene data show CDR1 as LNHDA and CDR2 as SQIVND (reference sequence). This CDR3 has 15 residues. Trimming cost V 4 bases and J 0 bases, with 10 bases left between them. CDR3 sequence (DNA): TGTGCCAGTAGTACCAGGTGGGGCTCCTACAATGAGCAGTTCTTC. This translates into CASSTRWGSYNEQFF.

V and J are TRBV4-1 and TRBJ2-7; 11 bases map to TRBD1. With V trimmed by 4 bases and J by 1 base, 6 bases remained unmatched. Per the germline V gene, CDR1 is MGHRA and CDR2 is YSYEKL. This CDR3 is 16 amino acids long. CDR3 region: CASSLLGQGGSYEQYF. Here the CDR3 DNA reads TGCGCCAGCAGCCTCCTGGGACAGGGGGGTTCCTACGAGCAGTACTTC.

J is TRBJ2-7 and V is TRBV5-1, with TRBD1 as a possible D gene (6 bases). Germline values: CDR1 SGHRS, CDR2 YFSETQ. Trimming shortened V by 2 bases and J by 3 bases, and 9 bases separated the two germline ends. The CDR3 consists of 13 residues. CDR3 in DNA: TGCGCCAGCAGCTTAACAGGGTTCTACGAGCAGTACTTC. This translates into CASSLTGFYEQYF.

This clone was detected only once. V usage is TRBV30 and J usage is TRBJ1-6; tentatively, D is TRBD1 (6 bases). The CDR3 covers 14 residues. Germline assignment: CDR1 GTSNPN and CDR2 SVGIG (reference sequence). V lost 1 base, J lost 8 bases, and 12 bases lay in between. This chain's CDR3 is CAWSGRTADSPLHF. CDR3 coding DNA: TGTGCCTGGAGTGGGAGGACAGCGGATTCACCCCTCCACTTT.